This T cell receptor (beta chain) emerged from a study of blood T cell repertoires in COVID-19. The wider study: Specimens from acute and convalescent COVID-19 originated in the United States, Italy and Spain.

Only in-frame clones appear in the TCRdb table, and some are missing; sequencing was by immunoSEQ multiplex PCR. The repertoire consists of more than 300,000 clones, with around 90% occurring once and the leading ten covering approximately 17%. Source material: PBMCs or T cells enriched from blood (not recorded which). This sequence was found in a woman aged 25 to 45 who had recovered from COVID-19.

The CDR3 bases are TGTGCCAGCAGCCTAAGCGCGGGCACCGGGGAGCTGTTTTTT. This translates into CASSLSAGTGELFF. This chain uses TRBV9 with TRBJ2-2; D might be TRBD2 (5 bases). Germline CDR1 and CDR2: SGDLS and YYNGEE. V lost 4 bases and J lost 4, with 11 bases in between. The CDR3 totals 14 residues. Full variable domain (missing parts from reference TRBV9 and TRBJ2-2): DSGVTQTPKHLITATGQRVTLRCSPRSGDLSVYWYQQSLDQGLQFLIQYYNGEERAKGNILERFSAQQFPDLHSELNLSSLELGDSALYFCASSLSAGTGELFFGEGSRLTVL.